This record concerns one T cell receptor (beta chain) sequence. This sample is drawn from a study of blood T cell repertoires in COVID-19. At the level of the study: Acute-phase and convalescent COVID-19 samples originated in the United States, Italy and Spain. The analysed material was cDNA or gDNA that came from T cells, B-cell-depleted T cells, or PBMCs.

Methods used by the authors: Quantification of nucleated cells was approximated via reference gene primer amplification. TCRdb keeps only in-frame clones here, not all; method: immunoSEQ multiplex PCR. V, J and clone size are those of that table, while D and trimming were read from the DNA. The data show approximately 190,000 clones, with around 77% seen just once and 15% to 20% held by the top ten. Germline V lookup: CDR1 MDHEN, CDR2 SYDVKM. The ends were cut back, 2 bases at V and 9 bases at J, with 12 bases in the middle. This CDR3 is built from 13 residues. This TCR derives from a man aged 60-69 years with active or convalescent COVID-19. Sequenced input: peripheral blood. This chain connects TRBV28 to TRBJ2-3; a possible D gene is TRBD2 (5 bases). In DNA, the CDR3 is TGTGCCAGCAGTTTAAGGGTAGCGACAACGCAGTATTTT. Translating it yields CASSLRVATTQYF. The complete variable domain, with remaining parts taken from reference TRBV28 and TRBJ2-3, reads DVKVTQSSRYLVKRTGEKVFLECVQDMDHENMFWYRQDPGLGLRLIYFSYDVKMKEKGDIPEGYSVSREKKERFSLILESASTNQTSMYLCASSLRVATTQYFGPGTRLTVL.